One T cell receptor beta chain is described in this entry. These data are taken from a study of blood T cell repertoires in COVID-19. This CDR3 has 17 amino acids. Germline lookup yields CDR1 PRHDT and CDR2 FYEKMQ (reference sequence). Trimming removed 4 bases from V and 8 bases from J; junction bases left unmatched: 17. Repertoires were generated with immunoSEQ multiplex PCR, while TCRdb's copy carries only in-frame clones and drops some. There are 200,000 to 250,000 clones in the sample; approximately 81% occur only once, and more than 4.5% lies in the top ten. This chain links TRBV13 with TRBJ1-2; the match to TRBD1 covers 9 bases. What was sequenced was peripheral blood. This TCR derives from a woman aged 55-75 years who had recovered from COVID-19. The DNA of the CDR3 is TGTGCCAGCAGCTCCGAATACCCGGGACAGGGAGAGGAAGGCTACACCTTC. Translated, it gives CASSSEYPGQGEEGYTF. The whole variable domain, filled in from reference TRBV13 and TRBJ1-2, reads AAGVIQSPRHLIKEKRETATLKCYPIPRHDTVYWYQQGPGQDPQFLISFYEKMQSDKGSIPDRFSAQQFSDYHSELNMSSLELGDSALYFCASSSEYPGQGEEGYTFGSGTRLTVV.